This T cell receptor beta chain originates from a study of shared clonotypes between healthy human individuals. The material for each subset, its genomic DNA, was split evenly across several immunoSEQ plates. The table came from immunoSEQ multiplex PCR; TCRdb's copy has only in-frame clones and leaves some out. In the table there are approximately 2.5 million clones, under 95% of which are singletons. Investigators divided CD4+ cells into CD45RA+ naive and CD45RA-negative memory subsets. Germline-derived CDR1 and CDR2 are KGHSH and LQKENI. This CDR3 has 12 residues. Between the trimmed V and J ends, which lost 3 bases and 8 bases, there was a span of 10 bases. Study outcomes and limitations: It was only blood that was sampled, and tissue repertoires likely differ. Generation probability values for non-shared clonotypes were lower than those for clonotypes shared by all four donors.

This clone came up a few times. Its antigen is not known. The specimen sequenced was naive CD4+ T cells from PBMCs. Subset reported: CD45RA+ positively selected. The receptor was derived from a man in his late teens or twenties in good health. Some clones in this sample may be carry-over from other donors' samples. The genes are TRBV18 and TRBJ1-2; TRBD1 might be the D (5 bases). In DNA, the CDR3 is TGTGCCAGCTCACCCCAGGGAGGAGGCTACACCTTC. It translates to CASSPQGGGYTF.